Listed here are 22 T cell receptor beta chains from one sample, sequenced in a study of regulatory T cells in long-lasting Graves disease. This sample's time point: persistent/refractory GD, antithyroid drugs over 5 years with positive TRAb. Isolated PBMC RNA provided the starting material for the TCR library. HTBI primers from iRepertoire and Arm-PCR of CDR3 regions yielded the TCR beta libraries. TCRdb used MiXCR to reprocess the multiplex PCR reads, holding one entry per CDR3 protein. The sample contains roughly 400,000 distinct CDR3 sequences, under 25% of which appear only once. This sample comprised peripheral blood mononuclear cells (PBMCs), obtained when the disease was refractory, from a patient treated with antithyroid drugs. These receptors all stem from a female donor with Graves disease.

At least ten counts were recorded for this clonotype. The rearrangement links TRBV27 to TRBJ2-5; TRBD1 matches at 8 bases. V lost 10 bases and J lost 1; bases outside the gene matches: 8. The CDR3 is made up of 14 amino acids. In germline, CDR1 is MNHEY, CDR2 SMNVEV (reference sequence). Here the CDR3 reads CATRTGPPQETQYF. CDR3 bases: TGTGCCACTAGGACAGGGCCACCCCAAGAGACCCAGTACTTC.

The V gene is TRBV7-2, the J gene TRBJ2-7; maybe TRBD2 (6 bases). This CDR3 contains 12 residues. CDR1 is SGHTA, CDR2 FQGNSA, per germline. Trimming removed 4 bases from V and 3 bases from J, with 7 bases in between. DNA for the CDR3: TGTGCCAGCAGCTGGCGGGACTACGAGCAGTACTTC. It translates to CASSWRDYEQYF.

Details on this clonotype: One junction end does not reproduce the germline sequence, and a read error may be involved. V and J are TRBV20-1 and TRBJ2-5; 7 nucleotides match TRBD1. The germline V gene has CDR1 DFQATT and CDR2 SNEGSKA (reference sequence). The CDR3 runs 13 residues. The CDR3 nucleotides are TGCAGTGCCGTAACAGGGGTTCAAGAGACCCAATACTTC. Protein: CSAVTGVQETQYF.

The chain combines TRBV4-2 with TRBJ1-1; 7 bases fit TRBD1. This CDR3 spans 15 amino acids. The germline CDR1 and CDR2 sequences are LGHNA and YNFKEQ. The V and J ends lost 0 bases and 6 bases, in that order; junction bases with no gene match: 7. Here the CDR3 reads CASSQDAIGTAEAFF. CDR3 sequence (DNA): TGTGCCAGCAGCCAAGACGCAATCGGGACAGCTGAAGCTTTCTTT.

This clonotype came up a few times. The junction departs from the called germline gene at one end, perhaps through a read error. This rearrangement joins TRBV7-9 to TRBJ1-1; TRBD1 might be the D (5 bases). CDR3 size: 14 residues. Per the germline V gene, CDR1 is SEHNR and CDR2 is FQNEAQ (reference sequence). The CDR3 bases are TGTGCCAGCAGCTTGGGGGTGATGAACACTGAAGTTTTCTTT. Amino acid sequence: CASSLGVMNTEVFF.

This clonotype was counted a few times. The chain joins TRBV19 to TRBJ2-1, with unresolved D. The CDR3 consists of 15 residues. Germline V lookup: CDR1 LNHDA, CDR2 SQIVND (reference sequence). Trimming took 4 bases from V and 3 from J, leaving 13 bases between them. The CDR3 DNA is TGTGCCAGTAGTACAGGCGGAAGCCTCTACAATGAGCAGTTCTTC. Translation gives CASSTGGSLYNEQFF.

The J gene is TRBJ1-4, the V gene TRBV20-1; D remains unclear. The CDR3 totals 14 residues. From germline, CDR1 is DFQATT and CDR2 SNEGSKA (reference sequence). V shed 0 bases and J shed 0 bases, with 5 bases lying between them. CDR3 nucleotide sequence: TGCAGTGCTAGAGAAGGAGCAACTAATGAAAAACTGTTTTTT. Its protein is CSAREGATNEKLFF.

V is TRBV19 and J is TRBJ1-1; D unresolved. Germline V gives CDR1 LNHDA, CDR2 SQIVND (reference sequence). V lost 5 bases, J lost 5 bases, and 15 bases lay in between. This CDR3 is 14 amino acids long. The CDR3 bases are TGTGCCAGTAGTCTCCCCTTCGTGAGGACTGAAGCTTTCTTT. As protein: CASSLPFVRTEAFF.

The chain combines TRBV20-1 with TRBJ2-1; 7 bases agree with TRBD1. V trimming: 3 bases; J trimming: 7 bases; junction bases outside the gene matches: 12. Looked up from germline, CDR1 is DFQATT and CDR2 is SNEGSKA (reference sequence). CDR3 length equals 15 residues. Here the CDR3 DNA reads TGCAGTGCTAGGGAGACAGGGCATGGGGGTAATGAGCAGTTCTTC. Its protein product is CSARETGHGGNEQFF.

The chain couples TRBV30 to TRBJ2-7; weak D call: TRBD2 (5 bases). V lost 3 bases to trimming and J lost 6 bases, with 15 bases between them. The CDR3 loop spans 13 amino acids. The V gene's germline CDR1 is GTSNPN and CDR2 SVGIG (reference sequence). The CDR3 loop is CAWSLTGNSEQYF. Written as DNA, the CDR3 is TGTGCCTGGAGCCTAACGGGGAATTCCGAGCAGTACTTC. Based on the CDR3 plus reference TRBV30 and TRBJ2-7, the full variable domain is SQTIHQWPATLVQPVGSPLSLECTVEGTSNPNLYWYRQAAGRGLQLLFYSVGIGQISSEVPQNLSASRPQDRQFILSSKKLLLSDSGFYLCAWSLTGNSEQYFGPGTRLTVT.

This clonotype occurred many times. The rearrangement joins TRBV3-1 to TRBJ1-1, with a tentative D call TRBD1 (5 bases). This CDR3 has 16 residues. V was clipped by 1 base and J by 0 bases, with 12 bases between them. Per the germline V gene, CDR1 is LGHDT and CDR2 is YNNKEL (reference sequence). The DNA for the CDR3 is TGTGCCAGCAGCCAAGTTGGGACGGGACTGAACACTGAAGCTTTCTTT. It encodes CASSQVGTGLNTEAFF.

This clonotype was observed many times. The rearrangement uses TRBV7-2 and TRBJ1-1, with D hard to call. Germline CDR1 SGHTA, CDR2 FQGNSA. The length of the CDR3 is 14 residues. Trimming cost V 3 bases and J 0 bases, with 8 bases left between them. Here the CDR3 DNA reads TGTGCCAGCAGCTTGCTCGGAATGAACACTGAAGCTTTCTTT. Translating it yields CASSLLGMNTEAFF.

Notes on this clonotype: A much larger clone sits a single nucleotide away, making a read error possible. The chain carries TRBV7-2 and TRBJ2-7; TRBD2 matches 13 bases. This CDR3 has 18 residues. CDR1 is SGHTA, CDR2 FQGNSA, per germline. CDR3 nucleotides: TGTGCCAGCAGCTTAGCGTTTGGACTAGCGGGAGCCCCGGGTGAGCAGCACTTC. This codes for CASSLAFGLAGAPGEQHF.

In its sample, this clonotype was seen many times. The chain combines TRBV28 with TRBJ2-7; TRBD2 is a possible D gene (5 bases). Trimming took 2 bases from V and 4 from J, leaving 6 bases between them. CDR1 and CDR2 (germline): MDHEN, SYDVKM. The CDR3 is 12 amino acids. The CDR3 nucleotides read TGTGCCAGCAGTTTAATAGCGTACGAGCAGTACTTC. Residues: CASSLIAYEQYF. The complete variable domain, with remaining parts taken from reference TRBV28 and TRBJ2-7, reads DVKVTQSSRYLVKRTGEKVFLECVQDMDHENMFWYRQDPGLGLRLIYFSYDVKMKEKGDIPEGYSVSREKKERFSLILESASTNQTSMYLCASSLIAYEQYFGPGTRLTVT.

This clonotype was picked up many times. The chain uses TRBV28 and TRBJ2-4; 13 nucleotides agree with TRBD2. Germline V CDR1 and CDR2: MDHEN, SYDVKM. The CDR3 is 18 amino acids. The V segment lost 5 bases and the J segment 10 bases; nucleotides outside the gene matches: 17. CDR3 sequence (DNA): TGTGCCAGCAGTCACAAGACTAGCGGGAGGCCTTGGAGGGATATTCAGTACTTC. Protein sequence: CASSHKTSGRPWRDIQYF.

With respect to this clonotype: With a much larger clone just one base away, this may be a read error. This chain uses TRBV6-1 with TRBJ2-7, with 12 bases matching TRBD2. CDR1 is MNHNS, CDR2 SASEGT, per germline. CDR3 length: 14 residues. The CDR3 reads CTSSRTSGIYEQYF. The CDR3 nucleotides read TGTACCAGCAGTCGGACTAGCGGGATCTACGAGCAGTACTTC.

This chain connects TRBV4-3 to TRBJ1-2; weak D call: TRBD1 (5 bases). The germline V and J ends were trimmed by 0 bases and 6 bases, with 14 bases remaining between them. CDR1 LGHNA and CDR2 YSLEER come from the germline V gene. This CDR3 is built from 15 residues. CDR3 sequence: CASSQDQGAGNGYTF. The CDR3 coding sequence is TGCGCCAGCAGCCAAGACCAAGGGGCAGGGAATGGCTACACCTTC.

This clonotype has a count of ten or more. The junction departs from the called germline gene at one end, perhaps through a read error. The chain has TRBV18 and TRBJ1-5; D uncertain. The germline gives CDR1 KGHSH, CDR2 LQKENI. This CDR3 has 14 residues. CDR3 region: CASSPDQGNQPQHF. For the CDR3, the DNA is TGTGCCAGTTCACCGGATCAAGGCAATCAGCCCCAGCATTTT.

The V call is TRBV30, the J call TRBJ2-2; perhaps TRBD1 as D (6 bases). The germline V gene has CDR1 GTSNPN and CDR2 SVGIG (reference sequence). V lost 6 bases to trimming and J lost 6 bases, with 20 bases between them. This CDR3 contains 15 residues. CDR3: CACHTQGFVAGELFF. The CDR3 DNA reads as TGTGCCTGCCATACACAGGGATTCGTAGCCGGGGAGCTGTTTTTT.

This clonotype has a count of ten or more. CDR3 sequence: CASSYPGHTYEQYF. The CDR3 region has the DNA TGTGCCAGCAGCTACCCGGGACATACCTACGAGCAGTACTTC. The chain combines TRBV7-2 with TRBJ2-7, with D tentatively TRBD1 (6 bases). Germline assignment: CDR1 SGHTA and CDR2 FQGNSA. The CDR3 totals 14 residues. Trimming pared 4 bases from V and 2 bases from J, leaving 12 bases between.

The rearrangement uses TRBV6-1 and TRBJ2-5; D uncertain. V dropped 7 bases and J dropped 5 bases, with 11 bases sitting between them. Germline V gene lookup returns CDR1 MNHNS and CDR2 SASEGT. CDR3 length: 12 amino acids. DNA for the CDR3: TGTGCCAGCACGGATTCGTCGGAGACCCAGTACTTC. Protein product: CASTDSSETQYF.

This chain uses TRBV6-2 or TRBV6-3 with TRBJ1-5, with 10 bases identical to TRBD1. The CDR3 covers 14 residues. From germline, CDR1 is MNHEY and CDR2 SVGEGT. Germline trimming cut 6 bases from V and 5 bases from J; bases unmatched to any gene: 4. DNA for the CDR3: TGTGCCAGCAGGGTGACAGGGGGCCATCAGCCCCAGCATTTT. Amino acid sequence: CASRVTGGHQPQHF.